The 5 T cell receptor beta chains in this list originate from one sample, sequenced in a study of CD4 and CD8 cells across lung adenocarcinoma regions (dated by TCRdb to between 2018 and 2020). The library came from PCR. The sequencing machine was a HiSeq X Ten. TCRdb reran the public reads through fastp at Q25 and MiXCR, keeping productive beta chains. Rows are combined by CDR3 protein, so each entry shows the most common genes and DNA. In this sample the table shows 8,400 or so distinct CDR3 sequences, 46% of which occur a single time. The ten biggest clones cover about 17% of the sample. The sequencing sample was made of CD4+ T cells from the margin of a lung tumor. The sample's cell subset or site label is to be understood as: tumor margin region. All receptors come from a female donor with lung adenocarcinoma. The CD4 and CD8 labels of this study may be unreliable.

In this sample, this clonotype is medium-sized (0.01 to 0.1%). V gene TRBV27 combines with J gene TRBJ2-3; tentatively, D is TRBD1 or TRBD2 (5 bases each). The CDR3 is 15 residues long. The V end was cut by 5 bases, the J end by 5 bases, with 17 bases between. Germline V gene lookup returns CDR1 MNHEY and CDR2 SMNVEV (reference sequence). DNA of the CDR3: TGTGCCAGCAGTACCCCCGGCCAGGGAGAAGATACGCAGTATTTT. Protein product: CASSTPGQGEDTQYF.

This clonotype was detected many times. V gene TRBV4-2 combines with J gene TRBJ2-2; TRBD2 matches 8 bases. J lost 4 bases, V lost 3 bases, and 10 bases had no gene match. The CDR3 sequence is 17 residues long. Germline loops: CDR1 LGHNA, CDR2 YNFKEQ. The CDR3 sequence: CASSQRVGREVTGELFF. CDR3 DNA sequence: TGTGCCAGCAGCCAGCGCGTCGGGCGGGAGGTCACCGGGGAGCTGTTTTTT.

In regard to this clonotype: A read error may produce the germline difference seen at one junction end. This chain links TRBV6-1 with TRBJ2-3; a weak D match, TRBD1 (6 bases). Germline lookup yields CDR1 MNHNS and CDR2 SASEGT. The CDR3 sequence is 13 residues long. CDR3 protein: CASGGRGPETQYF. The CDR3 bases are TGTGCCAGCGGTGGCAGGGGCCCAGAGACGCAGTACTTT.

Concerning this clonotype: One base away lies a much larger clone, so this may be a sequencing read error. This chain connects TRBV6-5 to TRBJ2-1; maybe TRBD2 (6 bases). The V gene lost 2 bases and the J gene lost 10 bases, with 15 bases spanning the gap. The germline CDR1 and CDR2 sequences are MNHEY and SVGAGI. The CDR3 is 14 amino acids. The CDR3 nucleotides are TGTGCCAGCAGTTACGGGCGGGGAACCTACGAGCAGTTCTTC. Its translation: CASSYGRGTYEQFF.

This rearrangement joins TRBV7-8 to TRBJ2-1, with TRBD2 identical over 7 bases. After removal of 3 bases from V and 7 bases from J, the junction contained 9 bases not matched to a gene. Germline CDR1 reads SGHVS; CDR2 reads FQNEAQ. The CDR3 is made up of 15 amino acids. CDR3 amino acids: CASSLWEGVVNEQFF. Here the CDR3 DNA reads TGTGCCAGCAGCTTGTGGGAGGGAGTGGTGAATGAGCAGTTCTTC.